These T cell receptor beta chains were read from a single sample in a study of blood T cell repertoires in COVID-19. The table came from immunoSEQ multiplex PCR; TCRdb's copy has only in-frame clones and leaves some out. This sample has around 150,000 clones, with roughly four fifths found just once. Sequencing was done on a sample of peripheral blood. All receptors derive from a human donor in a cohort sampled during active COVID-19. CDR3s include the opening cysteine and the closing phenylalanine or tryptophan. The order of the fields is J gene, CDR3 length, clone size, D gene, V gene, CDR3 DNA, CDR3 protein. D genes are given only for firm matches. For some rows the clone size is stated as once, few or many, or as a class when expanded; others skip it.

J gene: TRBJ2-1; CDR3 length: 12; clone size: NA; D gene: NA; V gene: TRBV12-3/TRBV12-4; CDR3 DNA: TGTGCCAGCAGTCCCAGGGTCGATGAGCAGTTCTTC; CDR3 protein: CASSPRVDEQFF
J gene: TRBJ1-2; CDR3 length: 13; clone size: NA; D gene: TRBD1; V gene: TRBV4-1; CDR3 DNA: TGCGCCAGCAGCCAGACAGGGGGCAATGGCTACACCTTC; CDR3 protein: CASSQTGGNGYTF
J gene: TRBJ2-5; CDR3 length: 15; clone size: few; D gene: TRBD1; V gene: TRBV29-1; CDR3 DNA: TGCAGCGTTGAAGTCTCCCAGGACAGGGCACAGACCCAGTACTTC; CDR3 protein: CSVEVSQDRAQTQYF
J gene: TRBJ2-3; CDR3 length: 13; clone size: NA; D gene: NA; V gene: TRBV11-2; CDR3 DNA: TGTGCCAGCAGCTTAGATACAGCAGATACGCAGTATTTT; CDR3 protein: CASSLDTADTQYF
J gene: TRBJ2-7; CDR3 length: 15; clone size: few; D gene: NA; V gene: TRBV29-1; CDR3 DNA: TGCAGCGTGGGAGGACAGGCCGGGGGAAATTACGAGCAGTACTTC; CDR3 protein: CSVGGQAGGNYEQYF
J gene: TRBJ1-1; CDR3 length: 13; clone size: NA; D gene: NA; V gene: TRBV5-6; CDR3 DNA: TGTGCCAGCAGCTTGCGAGGTGGCACTGAAGCTTTCTTT; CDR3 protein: CASSLRGGTEAFF
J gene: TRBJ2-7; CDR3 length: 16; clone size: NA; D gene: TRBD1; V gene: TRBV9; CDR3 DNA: TGTGCCAGCAGCGTAGACCCGGGACAGGGAGTTATGGAGCAGTACTTC; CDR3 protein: CASSVDPGQGVMEQYF
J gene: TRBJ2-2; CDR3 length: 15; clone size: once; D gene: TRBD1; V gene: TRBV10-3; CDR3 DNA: TGTGCCATCGGTGGGACAGGGGGGCCCACCGGGGAGCTGTTTTTT; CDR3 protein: CAIGGTGGPTGELFF
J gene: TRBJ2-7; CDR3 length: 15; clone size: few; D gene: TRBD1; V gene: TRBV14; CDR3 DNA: TGTGCCAGCAGCCCGACCCGGACAGGTTATTACGAGCAGTACTTC; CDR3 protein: CASSPTRTGYYEQYF
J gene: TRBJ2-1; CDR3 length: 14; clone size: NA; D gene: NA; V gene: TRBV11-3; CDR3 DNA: TGTGCCAGCAGCTTAGATAATCGAGCCTATGAGCAGTTCTTC; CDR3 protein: CASSLDNRAYEQFF
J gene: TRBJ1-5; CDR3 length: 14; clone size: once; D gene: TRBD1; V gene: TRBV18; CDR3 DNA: TGTGCCAGCTCATCACAGGGGAGCAATCAGCCCCAGCATTTT; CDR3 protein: CASSSQGSNQPQHF
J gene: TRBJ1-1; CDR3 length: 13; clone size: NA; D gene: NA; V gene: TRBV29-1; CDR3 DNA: TGCAGCGTTGAAGGCCAGGTGAACACTGAAGCTTTCTTT; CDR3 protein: CSVEGQVNTEAFF
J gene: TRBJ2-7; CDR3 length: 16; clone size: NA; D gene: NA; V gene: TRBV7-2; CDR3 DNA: TGTGCCAGCAGCTTAGCGGGAGGATCTAGCTCCTACGAGCAGTACTTC; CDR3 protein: CASSLAGGSSSYEQYF
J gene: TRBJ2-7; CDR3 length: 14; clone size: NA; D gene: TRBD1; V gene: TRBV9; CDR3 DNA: TGTGCCAGCAGCGTTAGACAGGGGGCGGACGAGCAGTACTTC; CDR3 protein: CASSVRQGADEQYF
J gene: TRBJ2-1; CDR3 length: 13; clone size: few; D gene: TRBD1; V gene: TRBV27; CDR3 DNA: TGTGCCAGCGGGACAGCTTCCTACAATGAGCAGTTCTTC; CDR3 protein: CASGTASYNEQFF
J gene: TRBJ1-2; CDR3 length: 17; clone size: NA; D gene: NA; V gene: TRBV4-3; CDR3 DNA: TGCGCCAGCAGCCAAACAGTAACATCAGGAAGAACTTCTGGCTACACCTTC; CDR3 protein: CASSQTVTSGRTSGYTF
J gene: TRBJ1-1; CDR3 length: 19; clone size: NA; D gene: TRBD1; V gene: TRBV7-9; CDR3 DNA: TGTGCCAGCAGCCCACTGACAGGGGGCTATAGACCCAAGGGCACTGAAGCTTTCTTT; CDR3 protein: CASSPLTGGYRPKGTEAFF
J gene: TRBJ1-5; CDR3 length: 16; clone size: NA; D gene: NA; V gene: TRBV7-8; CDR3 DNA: TGTGCCAGCAGCTTAATCGGAGGGCATAACAATCAGCCCCAGCATTTT; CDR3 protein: CASSLIGGHNNQPQHF